These 23 T cell receptor beta chains were all obtained from the same sample, sequenced in a study of blood T cell repertoires in COVID-19. Assay used: immunoSEQ multiplex PCR; TCRdb lists only in-frame clones, some missing. The sample contains nearly 200,000 clones, about four fifths of which appear only once. Input material: PBMCs or T cells enriched from blood (not recorded which). The receptors stem from a man aged 35-49 years who had recovered from COVID-19.

The V call is TRBV18, the J call TRBJ1-6; D perhaps matches TRBD1 (5 bases). Per the germline V gene, CDR1 is KGHSH and CDR2 is LQKENI. The V end lost 3 bases, the J end lost 8 bases, and 5 bases lay between the germline ends. The CDR3 runs 12 residues. The CDR3 DNA reads as TGTGCCAGCTCACCCAGGGATTCACCCCTCCACTTT. It is translated as CASSPRDSPLHF.

This chain connects TRBV7-8 to TRBJ2-2; D might be TRBD2 (7 bases). The V end lost 5 bases, the J end lost 2 bases, and 15 bases lay between the germline ends. The germline V gene encodes CDR1 SGHVS and CDR2 FQNEAQ. The CDR3 contains 16 residues. The CDR3 DNA follows: TGTGCCAGCAGCCCGGGCGGGGGCTTCAACACCGGGGAGCTGTTTTTT. Translation: CASSPGGGFNTGELFF.

The genes are TRBV4-1 and TRBJ2-6, with TRBD2 as a possible D gene (5 bases). Germline-derived CDR1 and CDR2 are MGHRA and YSYEKL. V was pared by 0 bases and J by 8 bases, with 8 bases between. This CDR3 is 14 amino acids long. CDR3 coding DNA: TGCGCCAGCAGCCAAGATCCGGGGTCCAACGTCCTGACTTTC. Its translation is CASSQDPGSNVLTF.

The V gene is TRBV27, the J gene TRBJ2-7, with a tentative D call TRBD1 (6 bases). Trimming stripped 5 bases from V and 3 bases from J, with 14 bases between. Germline-derived CDR1 and CDR2 are MNHEY and SMNVEV (reference sequence). The length of the CDR3 is 14 residues. The CDR3 loop reads CASSPLGQFYEQYF. For the CDR3, the DNA is TGTGCCAGCAGTCCACTTGGACAGTTCTACGAGCAGTACTTC.

The chain recombines TRBV5-8 with TRBJ2-1; 9 positions agree with TRBD2. The V and J ends lost 4 bases and 4 bases, in that order; junction bases with no gene match: 9. Germline V gene sequence: CDR1 SGHTS, CDR2 YDEGEE. This CDR3 is 16 amino acids long. This chain's CDR3 is CASSPRGAGGYNEQFF. DNA of the CDR3: TGTGCCAGCAGCCCCAGGGGCGCGGGGGGGTACAATGAGCAGTTCTTC.

This rearrangement joins TRBV4-1 to TRBJ2-1, with 10 bases aligning to TRBD2. Germline V gene data show CDR1 as MGHRA and CDR2 as YSYEKL. The CDR3 covers 17 residues. V trimming: 1 base; J trimming: 7 bases; junction bases outside the gene matches: 10. The CDR3 DNA follows: TGCGCCAGCAGCCAAGTAATCCCTAGCGGGGGAAAGAATGAGCAGTTCTTC. Its translation is CASSQVIPSGGKNEQFF.

The chain recombines TRBV28 with TRBJ2-7; D unclear. There are 12 residues in the CDR3. Looked up from germline, CDR1 is MDHEN and CDR2 is SYDVKM. V was pared by 5 bases and J by 6 bases, with 11 bases between. CDR3 nucleotides: TGTGCCAGCAGTCCCGCCTACCCCGAGCAGTACTTC. It specifies CASSPAYPEQYF.

The chain is built from TRBV5-1 and TRBJ1-3, with TRBD1 identical over 9 bases. The CDR3 is 15 residues long. With V trimmed by 0 bases and J by 7 bases, 5 bases remained unmatched. Germline CDR1 SGHRS, CDR2 YFSETQ. CDR3 sequence reads: CASSLVFGQGNTIYF. The CDR3 bases are TGCGCCAGCAGCTTGGTCTTCGGACAGGGGAACACCATATATTTT.

The count of this clone is one. This chain joins TRBV2 and TRBJ1-2; D is unclear. The length of the CDR3 is 14 residues. CDR1 is SNHLY and CDR2 is FYNNEI in the germline V gene. Trimming took off 1 base at V and 8 bases at J, with 14 bases between the two ends. Here the CDR3 reads CASSEGPASGGYTF. The CDR3 coding sequence is TGTGCCAGCAGTGAAGGACCCGCCTCGGGGGGCTACACCTTC.

The V call is TRBV6-5, the J call TRBJ1-2; 7 bases align to TRBD1. V trimming: 6 bases; J trimming: 5 bases; junction bases outside the gene matches: 6. CDR3 length: 13 amino acids. Germline values: CDR1 MNHEY, CDR2 SVGAGI. The DNA of the CDR3 is TGTGCCAGCAGCCCAGAGGGGGCTTATGGCTACACCTTC. This translates into CASSPEGAYGYTF.

This chain links TRBV7-2 with TRBJ1-4; tentative D call: TRBD1 (5 bases). The CDR3 is made up of 15 amino acids. Germline V CDR1 and CDR2: SGHTA, FQGNSA. Trimming took off 5 bases at V and 8 bases at J, with 18 bases between the two ends. Here the CDR3 reads CASSPNVGEGEKLFF. The CDR3 nucleotides are TGTGCCAGCAGCCCTAATGTCGGGGAGGGGGAAAAACTGTTTTTT.

J is TRBJ1-5 and V is TRBV18, with 10 bases lining up with TRBD1. The CDR3 spans 15 residues. V dropped 6 bases and J dropped 4; count of bases not matched to a gene: 6. CDR1 and CDR2 from the germline V gene are KGHSH and LQKENI. The CDR3 loop reads CASSPGQGVNQPQHF. CDR3 DNA: TGTGCCAGCTCCCCCGGACAGGGGGTAAATCAGCCCCAGCATTTT.

CDR3 sequence (DNA): TGTGCCAGCAGCCCGAGCTTCTACGAGCAGTACTTC. This encodes CASSPSFYEQYF. J is TRBJ2-7 and V is TRBV3-1 (or the pseudogene TRBV3-2); D ambiguous. The V gene lost 4 bases and the J gene lost 3 bases, with 7 bases spanning the gap. The CDR3 has 12 amino acids. Germline CDR1 is LGHDT and CDR2 is YNNKEL (reference sequence).

CDR3 in DNA: TGTGCCAGCAGCTTAAGGACAGGGAGGGCAGAGACCCAGTACTTC. Encoded protein: CASSLRTGRAETQYF. The chain links TRBV7-9 to TRBJ2-5; D perhaps matches TRBD1 (8 bases). This CDR3 has 15 residues. The V and J ends lost 2 bases and 4 bases respectively, with 14 bases between them. Germline V CDR1 and CDR2: SEHNR, FQNEAQ (reference sequence).

J is TRBJ1-2 and V is TRBV6-4; 8 bases agree with TRBD1. The V segment lost 4 bases and the J segment 6 bases; nucleotides outside the gene matches: 7. The CDR3 extends over 14 amino acids. Germline V lookup: CDR1 MRHNA, CDR2 SNTAGT. The CDR3 reads CASSATQGAHGYTF. CDR3 in DNA: TGTGCCAGCAGTGCGACCCAGGGGGCCCATGGCTACACCTTC.

This clone was observed a few times. The genes are TRBV27 and TRBJ1-2, with D unresolved. The germline V and J ends were trimmed by 5 bases and 4 bases, with 14 bases remaining between them. CDR3 size: 14 residues. Germline assignment: CDR1 MNHEY and CDR2 SMNVEV (reference sequence). The CDR3 spells CASSPDFWSYGYTF. The DNA of the CDR3 is TGTGCCAGCAGTCCCGACTTTTGGAGCTATGGCTACACCTTC.

CDR3 sequence reads: CASGPGENYGYTF. DNA of the CDR3: TGCGCCAGCGGTCCCGGGGAGAACTATGGCTACACCTTC. This rearrangement joins TRBV5-1 to TRBJ1-2; D call uncertain. The CDR3 has 13 residues. Germline CDR1 is SGHRS and CDR2 is YFSETQ. V dropped 7 bases and J dropped 2 bases, with 12 bases sitting between them.

V is TRBV5-6 and J is TRBJ2-2; 8 bases agree with TRBD2. CDR3 size: 14 residues. Germline assignment: CDR1 SGHDT and CDR2 YYEEEE. Trimming took 2 bases from V and 6 from J; bases not matched to a gene: 3. In nucleotides, the CDR3 is TGTGCCAGCAGCTTATCGGGACTAGCCGGGGAGCTGTTTTTT. This encodes CASSLSGLAGELFF. The full variable domain, completed using reference TRBV5-6 and TRBJ2-2, is DAGVTQSPTHLIKTRGQQVTLRCSPKSGHDTVSWYQQALGQGPQFIFQYYEEEERQRGNFPDRFSGHQFPNYSSELNVNALLLGDSALYLCASSLSGLAGELFFGEGSRLTVL.

The chain uses TRBV5-1 and TRBJ2-7; D may be TRBD1 (6 bases). The CDR3 sequence is 18 residues long. V was shortened by 1 base and J by 0 bases, with 20 bases between the two germline ends. CDR1 SGHRS and CDR2 YFSETQ come from the germline V gene. CDR3 DNA: TGCGCCAGCAGCTTGAGGGTAGGGGGAGCTGGGGCCTCCTACGAGCAGTACTTC. Its translation is CASSLRVGGAGASYEQYF.

The rearrangement uses TRBV19 and TRBJ1-2, with 12 bases identical to TRBD1. The CDR3 is 15 amino acids. J was trimmed by 2 bases and V by 8 bases; bases with no gene match: 6. Germline V CDR1 and CDR2: LNHDA, SQIVND (reference sequence). The CDR3 loop reads CASATGTGGNYGYTF. Written as DNA, the CDR3 is TGTGCCAGTGCCACCGGGACAGGGGGCAACTATGGCTACACCTTC.

CDR3 nucleotides: TGTGCCAGCTCACCTGCAGGGTTCCAGCCCCAGCATTTT. Protein sequence: CASSPAGFQPQHF. The V call is TRBV18, the J call TRBJ1-5, with D possibly matching TRBD1 (5 bases). The CDR3 has 13 residues. V lost 3 bases to trimming and J lost 7 bases, with 10 bases between them. CDR1 and CDR2 from the germline V gene are KGHSH and LQKENI.

In this sample, this clone turned up a few times. This sequence joins TRBV4-1 and TRBJ1-5; D ambiguous. V was cut by 5 bases and J by 4 bases, with 9 bases left in between. Germline-derived CDR1 and CDR2 are MGHRA and YSYEKL. CDR3 length: 13 amino acids. The CDR3 region is CASSYGENQPQHF. CDR3 DNA sequence: TGCGCCAGCAGCTACGGGGAGAATCAGCCCCAGCATTTT.

The V and J genes are TRBV5-4 and TRBJ2-4; 8 bases map to TRBD1. J was trimmed by 5 bases and V by 1 base; bases with no gene match: 5. Looked up from germline, CDR1 is SGHNT and CDR2 is YYREEE (reference sequence). This CDR3 has 15 residues. The CDR3 nucleotides read TGTGCCAGCAGCTTGCAGGGGGCGCGTCAAAACATTCAGTACTTC. This translates into CASSLQGARQNIQYF.